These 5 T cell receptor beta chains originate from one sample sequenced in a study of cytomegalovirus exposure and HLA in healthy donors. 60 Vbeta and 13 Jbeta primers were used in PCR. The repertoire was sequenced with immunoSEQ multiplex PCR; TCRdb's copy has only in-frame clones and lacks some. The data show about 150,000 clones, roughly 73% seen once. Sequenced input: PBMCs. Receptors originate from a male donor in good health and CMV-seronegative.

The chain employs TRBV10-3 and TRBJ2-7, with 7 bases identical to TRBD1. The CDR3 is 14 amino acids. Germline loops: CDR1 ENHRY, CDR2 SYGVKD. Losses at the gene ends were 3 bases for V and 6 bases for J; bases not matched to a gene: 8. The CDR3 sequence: CAISDVGQWREQYF. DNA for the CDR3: TGTGCCATCAGTGATGTGGGACAGTGGCGCGAGCAGTACTTC.

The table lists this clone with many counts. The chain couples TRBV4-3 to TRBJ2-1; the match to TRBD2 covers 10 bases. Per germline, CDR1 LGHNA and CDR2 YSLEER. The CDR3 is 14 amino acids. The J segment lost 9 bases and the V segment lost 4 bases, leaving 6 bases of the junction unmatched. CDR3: CASSPGLALGEQFF. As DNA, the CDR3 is TGCGCCAGCAGCCCGGGACTAGCGCTGGGTGAGCAGTTCTTC.

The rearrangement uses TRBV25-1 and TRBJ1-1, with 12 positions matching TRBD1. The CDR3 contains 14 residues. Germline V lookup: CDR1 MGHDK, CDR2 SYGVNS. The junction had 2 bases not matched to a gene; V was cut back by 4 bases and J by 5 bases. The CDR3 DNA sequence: TGTGCCAGCAGTGGGGACAGGGGGCGGACTGAAGCTTTCTTT. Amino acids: CASSGDRGRTEAFF.

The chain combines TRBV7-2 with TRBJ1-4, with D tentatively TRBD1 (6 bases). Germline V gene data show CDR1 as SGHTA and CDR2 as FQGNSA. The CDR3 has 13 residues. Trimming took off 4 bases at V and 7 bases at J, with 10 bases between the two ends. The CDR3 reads CASSYGQSEKLFF. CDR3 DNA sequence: TGTGCCAGCAGCTACGGACAGTCTGAAAAACTGTTTTTT.

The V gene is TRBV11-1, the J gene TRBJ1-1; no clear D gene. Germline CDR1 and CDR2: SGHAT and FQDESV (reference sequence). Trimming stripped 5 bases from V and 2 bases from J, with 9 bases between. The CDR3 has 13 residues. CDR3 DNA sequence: TGTGCCAGCAGCCTTGCCAGAAACACTGAAGCTTTCTTT. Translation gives CASSLARNTEAFF.